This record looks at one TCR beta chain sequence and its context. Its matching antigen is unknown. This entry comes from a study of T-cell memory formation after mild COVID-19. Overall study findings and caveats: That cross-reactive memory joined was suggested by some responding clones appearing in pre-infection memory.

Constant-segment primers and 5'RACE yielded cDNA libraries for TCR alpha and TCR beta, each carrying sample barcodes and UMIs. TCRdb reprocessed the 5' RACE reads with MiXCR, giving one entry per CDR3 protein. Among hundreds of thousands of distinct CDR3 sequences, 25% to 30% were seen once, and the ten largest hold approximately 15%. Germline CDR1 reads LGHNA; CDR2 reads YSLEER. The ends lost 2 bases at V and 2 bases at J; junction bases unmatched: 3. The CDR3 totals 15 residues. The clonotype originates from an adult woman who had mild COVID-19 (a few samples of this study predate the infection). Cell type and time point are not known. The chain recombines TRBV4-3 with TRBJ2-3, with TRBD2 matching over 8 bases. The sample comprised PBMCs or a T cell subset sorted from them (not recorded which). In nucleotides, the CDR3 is TGCGCCAGCAGCCAATTACTAGCGGTCACAGATACGCAGTATTTT. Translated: CASSQLLAVTDTQYF.